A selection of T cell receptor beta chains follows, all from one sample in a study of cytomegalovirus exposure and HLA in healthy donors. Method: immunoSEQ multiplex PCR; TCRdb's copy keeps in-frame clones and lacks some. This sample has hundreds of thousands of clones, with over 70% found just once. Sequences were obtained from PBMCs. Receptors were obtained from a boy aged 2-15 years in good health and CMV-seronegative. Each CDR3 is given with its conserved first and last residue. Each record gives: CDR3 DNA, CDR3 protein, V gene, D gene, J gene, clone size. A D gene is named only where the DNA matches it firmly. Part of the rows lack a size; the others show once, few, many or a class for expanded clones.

DNA: TGTGCCAGCAGTCTCCAGGGGGCGATAACAGATACGCAGTATTTT; CDR3: CASSLQGAITDTQYF; V: TRBV27; D: TRBD1; J: TRBJ2-3; size: .
DNA: TGCGCCAGCAGTCAATCGACAGGGAACAAAGGCACCTTC; CDR3: CASSQSTGNKGTF; V: TRBV23-1; D: TRBD1; J: TRBJ1-2; size: .
DNA: TGTGCCAGCAGTTTATCCGGGGTACAGAAGCGAGGTCAGCCCCAGCATTTT; CDR3: CASSLSGVQKRGQPQHF; V: TRBV28; D: .; J: TRBJ1-5; size: .
DNA: TGTGCCAGCACCTGGACAGGGCTGTCCTACGAGCAGTACTTC; CDR3: CASTWTGLSYEQYF; V: TRBV7-9; D: TRBD1; J: TRBJ2-7; size: .
DNA: TGTGCCAGCAGCTCCTACGCCGCTCAAGAGACCCAGTACTTC; CDR3: CASSSYAAQETQYF; V: TRBV7-9; D: .; J: TRBJ2-5; size: .
DNA: TGTGCCAGCAGCTCCCTTCGACAGCGAACCTACAATGAGCAGTTCTTC; CDR3: CASSSLRQRTYNEQFF; V: TRBV7-8; D: .; J: TRBJ2-1; size: .
DNA: TGTGCCAGCAGCAGGGAAGGGACCTACGAGCAGTACTTC; CDR3: CASSREGTYEQYF; V: TRBV6-6; D: .; J: TRBJ2-7; size: .
DNA: TGTGCCAGTAGTCCCATCCCCCCCGATACGCAGTATTTT; CDR3: CASSPIPPDTQYF; V: TRBV19; D: .; J: TRBJ2-3; size: .
DNA: TGTGCCAGCAGCTCGGGGTCATCGGCCTACGAGCAGTACTTC; CDR3: CASSSGSSAYEQYF; V: TRBV7-6; D: .; J: TRBJ2-7; size: .
DNA: TGTGCCAGCAGCCAAGATATAGGGACAGGGGGCACAGATACGCAGTATTTT; CDR3: CASSQDIGTGGTDTQYF; V: TRBV4-2; D: TRBD1; J: TRBJ2-3; size: .
DNA: TGTGCCGTCCAAATGATTAGCGGGAGAGTTACCGGGGAGCTGTTTTTT; CDR3: CAVQMISGRVTGELFF; V: TRBV10-3; D: TRBD2; J: TRBJ2-2; size: few
DNA: TGTGCCAGTAGTATGCGGGGTTCCTACGAGCAGTACTTC; CDR3: CASSMRGSYEQYF; V: TRBV19; D: .; J: TRBJ2-7; size: few
DNA: TGCGCCAGCAGCGCCCGACTAGCGGGAGACTACGAGCAGTACTTC; CDR3: CASSARLAGDYEQYF; V: TRBV5-1; D: TRBD2; J: TRBJ2-7; size: .
DNA: TGTGCCAGCAGCTTTCACGGGGGGAACTATGGCTACACCTTC; CDR3: CASSFHGGNYGYTF; V: TRBV5-4; D: .; J: TRBJ1-2; size: .
DNA: TGTGCCAGCAGCCGCGGGCCGACAGATACGCAGTATTTT; CDR3: CASSRGPTDTQYF; V: TRBV2; D: .; J: TRBJ2-3; size: .
DNA: TGTGCCAGCAGCCAAGACTTATACACCGGGGAGCTGTTTTTT; CDR3: CASSQDLYTGELFF; V: TRBV4-2; D: .; J: TRBJ2-2; size: once
DNA: TGTGCCAGCAGTCCTACAGTGAACACCGGGGAGCTGTTTTTT; CDR3: CASSPTVNTGELFF; V: TRBV13; D: .; J: TRBJ2-2; size: .
DNA: TGTGCCAGCAGCCCTCGGACAGGGGTGCCCTACGAGCAGTACTTC; CDR3: CASSPRTGVPYEQYF; V: TRBV13; D: TRBD1; J: TRBJ2-7; size: .
DNA: TGCAGCGTTGAGGAGGGGGGGGATGGCGAAAAACTGTTTTTT; CDR3: CSVEEGGDGEKLFF; V: TRBV29-1; D: .; J: TRBJ1-4; size: once
DNA: TGTGCCAGCAGCGGGCTTATGGCGGGAGCGGTCGGGGAGCTGTTTTTT; CDR3: CASSGLMAGAVGELFF; V: TRBV11-1; D: TRBD2; J: TRBJ2-2; size: once
DNA: TGTGCTAGTGGCACAGGGGGTCAGCCCCAGCATTTT; CDR3: CASGTGGQPQHF; V: TRBV12-5; D: TRBD1; J: TRBJ1-5; size: few
DNA: TGTGCCAGCAGGGACAGTGACTACTATGGCTACACCTTC; CDR3: CASRDSDYYGYTF; V: TRBV2; D: .; J: TRBJ1-2; size: .
DNA: TGTGCCAGCAGCCAGGGGGGAGCGGTCTCCTACAATGAGCAGTTCTTC; CDR3: CASSQGGAVSYNEQFF; V: TRBV9; D: .; J: TRBJ2-1; size: .
DNA: TGTGCCAGCAGCTTGCGGGGGCGTCGCAATGAGCAGTTCTTC; CDR3: CASSLRGRRNEQFF; V: TRBV11-3; D: .; J: TRBJ2-1; size: .
DNA: TGTGCCAGCAGGTCTCCGACAGGGCGCCCTGAAGCTTTCTTT; CDR3: CASRSPTGRPEAFF; V: TRBV28; D: TRBD1; J: TRBJ1-1; size: .
DNA: TGCGCCAGCAGCCAAGGTGAGGGTGGCTACACCTTC; CDR3: CASSQGEGGYTF; V: TRBV4-1; D: .; J: TRBJ1-2; size: .
DNA: TGTGCCAGCAGTTTATCGGGAGATGGCTACACCTTC; CDR3: CASSLSGDGYTF; V: TRBV27; D: .; J: TRBJ1-2; size: .
DNA: TGCGCCAGCAGCCGCGGACAGGAATACGAGCAGTACTTC; CDR3: CASSRGQEYEQYF; V: TRBV4-1; D: TRBD1; J: TRBJ2-7; size: few
DNA: TGTGCCAGCAGCGTAGATCTGAGTAGCGGAAGGACCGGGGAGCTGTTTTTT; CDR3: CASSVDLSSGRTGELFF; V: TRBV9; D: .; J: TRBJ2-2; size: .
DNA: TGTGCCACCTGCGAGGGTCCCAACACTGAAGCTTTCTTT; CDR3: CATCEGPNTEAFF; V: TRBV6-1; D: .; J: TRBJ1-1; size: .
DNA: TGTGCCAGCAGCCCAACAGGGGTCGAGCAGTACTTC; CDR3: CASSPTGVEQYF; V: TRBV7-6; D: TRBD1; J: TRBJ2-7; size: .
DNA: TGTGCCAGCAGTCTTAGTCCCGAGCAGTACTTC; CDR3: CASSLSPEQYF; V: TRBV28; D: .; J: TRBJ2-7; size: once
DNA: TGCAGTGCCAGTTACAATGAGCAGTTCTTC; CDR3: CSASYNEQFF; V: TRBV20-1; D: .; J: TRBJ2-1; size: .
DNA: TGCGCCAGCAGCTTGACGGGACAGGGGGAGACCCAGTACTTC; CDR3: CASSLTGQGETQYF; V: TRBV5-1; D: TRBD1; J: TRBJ2-5; size: .
DNA: TGCGCCAGCAGCTACATTCGGGATCCGCCGGACTATGGCTACACCTTC; CDR3: CASSYIRDPPDYGYTF; V: TRBV5-1; D: .; J: TRBJ1-2; size: few
DNA: TGCGCCAGCAGCCCGGGGACAGGTCAAGAGACCCAGTACTTC; CDR3: CASSPGTGQETQYF; V: TRBV5-1; D: TRBD1; J: TRBJ2-5; size: .
DNA: TGTGCCAGCTTGAATCCATCAGGAGAAGCTTTCTTT; CDR3: CASLNPSGEAFF; V: TRBV18; D: .; J: TRBJ1-1; size: .
DNA: TGTGCCAGCTCACCACCGTATAGCAATCAGCCCCAGCATTTT; CDR3: CASSPPYSNQPQHF; V: TRBV18; D: .; J: TRBJ1-5; size: .
DNA: TGTGCCAGCAGGAGGGGGCTTGGGTCAGACTTC; CDR3: CASRRGLGSDF; V: TRBV13; D: TRBD1; J: TRBJ1-2; size: .
DNA: TGCGCCAGCAGCGCGGGACGGGAGAACACTGAAGCTTTCTTT; CDR3: CASSAGRENTEAFF; V: TRBV5-1; D: .; J: TRBJ1-1; size: .
DNA: TGCGCCAGCAGCCTACGGACTAGCGGGGGGGCCGCAGATACGCAGTATTTT; CDR3: CASSLRTSGGAADTQYF; V: TRBV4-1; D: TRBD2; J: TRBJ2-3; size: .
DNA: TGTGCCAGCAGCCCGAAAGGGGGCTGGGAGCAGTACTTC; CDR3: CASSPKGGWEQYF; V: TRBV9; D: TRBD1; J: TRBJ2-7; size: .
DNA: TGTGCCAGTAGTATCGGGGGTGCAAACTATGGCTACACCTTC; CDR3: CASSIGGANYGYTF; V: TRBV19; D: .; J: TRBJ1-2; size: once
DNA: TGTGCCAGCAGTCAGGGTGTCACCTACGAGCAGTACTTC; CDR3: CASSQGVTYEQYF; V: TRBV27; D: .; J: TRBJ2-7; size: once
DNA: TGTGCCAGCTCAAGGGACAGGGCCGAAAAACTGTTTTTT; CDR3: CASSRDRAEKLFF; V: TRBV18; D: TRBD1; J: TRBJ1-4; size: .
DNA: TGTGCCAGCAGCCCTGGGACAGGGGGCCCTCAGCCCCAGCATTTT; CDR3: CASSPGTGGPQPQHF; V: TRBV6-5; D: TRBD1; J: TRBJ1-5; size: .
DNA: TGTGCCAGCAGCCCCTGGGGGGGTGACGGGGAGCTGTTTTTT; CDR3: CASSPWGGDGELFF; V: TRBV9; D: TRBD2; J: TRBJ2-2; size: .
DNA: TGTGCCAGCAGTGAATACAGGGGGCACACCGGGGAGCTGTTTTTT; CDR3: CASSEYRGHTGELFF; V: TRBV6-1; D: TRBD1; J: TRBJ2-2; size: once
DNA: TGTGCCAGTAGTCGACTGACTAGCGGGGGGGATAGAGAGCAGTTCTTC; CDR3: CASSRLTSGGDREQFF; V: TRBV19; D: TRBD2; J: TRBJ2-1; size: .
DNA: TGTGCCAGCTCACCACCGGGCGAGTCCTTCTACGAGCAGTACTTC; CDR3: CASSPPGESFYEQYF; V: TRBV18; D: .; J: TRBJ2-7; size: .
DNA: TGTGCCAGCAGCGTACACGGGGAGCTGTTTTTT; CDR3: CASSVHGELFF; V: TRBV9; D: .; J: TRBJ2-2; size: .
DNA: TGTGCCAGCAGCTTATCCTCATCGGGAGGCGAGCAGTTCTTC; CDR3: CASSLSSSGGEQFF; V: TRBV11-1; D: TRBD2; J: TRBJ2-1; size: .
DNA: TGTGCCAGCAGCCCCGACGACAGGGGATACGAGCAGTACTTC; CDR3: CASSPDDRGYEQYF; V: TRBV7-6; D: TRBD1; J: TRBJ2-7; size: few
DNA: TGCGCCAGCAGCCAGAGCAGGACAGATACGCAGTATTTT; CDR3: CASSQSRTDTQYF; V: TRBV4-1; D: .; J: TRBJ2-3; size: .
DNA: TGTGCCACCAGCAGAGATACGGCTAGCGGGATAGTAGATACGCAGTATTTT; CDR3: CATSRDTASGIVDTQYF; V: TRBV15; D: TRBD2; J: TRBJ2-3; size: .
DNA: TGTGCCAGCAGCTCGCAGCGGGAGCGGTACAATGAGCAGTTCTTC; CDR3: CASSSQRERYNEQFF; V: TRBV7-2; D: TRBD2; J: TRBJ2-1; size: .
DNA: TGTGCCAGCAGCGTACAGACAGGGACCAACTACAATGAGCAGTTCTTC; CDR3: CASSVQTGTNYNEQFF; V: TRBV9; D: TRBD1; J: TRBJ2-1; size: once